The 18 T cell receptor beta chains below were found in one sample sequenced in a study of OX40 agonist ivuxolimab in advanced cancers. Library construction relied on the immunoSEQ multiplex PCR assay. Here the immuneACCESS table is served through TCRdb, limited to in-frame sequences with V and J called. Missing clones are a known gap in these copies; in checked studies unresolved V genes cover under half, and the rest lacks a known reason. This sample lists tens of thousands of clones; around 90% were detected once. Nearly 7.5% of the sample goes to the ten largest clones. The sample was CD4+ or CD8+ T cells sorted from blood, taken in a trial of the OX40 agonist ivuxolimab. The receptors were gathered from an adult with an advanced solid tumor such as melanoma, head and neck, liver or kidney cancer.

The chain joins TRBV6-5 to TRBJ2-7; 9 bases map to TRBD2. The CDR3 loop spans 15 amino acids. V was clipped by 4 bases and J by 3 bases; unmatched bases: 7. Per the germline V gene, CDR1 is MNHEY and CDR2 is SVGAGI. The CDR3: CASSWPTSGIYEQYF. The CDR3 DNA reads TGTGCCAGCAGTTGGCCGACTAGCGGTATCTACGAGCAGTACTTC.

This clone was counted once. The chain is built from TRBV19 and TRBJ1-5; D unresolved. CDR3 length: 13 amino acids. The V end was cut by 4 bases, the J end by 9 bases, with 13 bases between. Germline values: CDR1 LNHDA, CDR2 SQIVND (reference sequence). The CDR3 region has the DNA TGTGCCAGTAGTACCCAACCCGTCCTGCCCCAGCATTTT. The encoded protein is CASSTQPVLPQHF.

V and J are TRBV10-3 and TRBJ2-3; 11 bases fit TRBD1. The CDR3 is made up of 15 amino acids. With 4 bases clipped from V and 4 bases from J, the junction kept 4 bases outside the gene matches. CDR1 and CDR2 from the germline V gene are ENHRY and SYGVKD. The CDR3 sequence: CAISVGQGAADTQYF. CDR3 DNA sequence: TGTGCCATCAGTGTCGGACAGGGGGCAGCAGATACGCAGTATTTT.

The chain joins TRBV7-3 to TRBJ2-6; 7 bases line up with TRBD1. The germline V gene encodes CDR1 SGHTA and CDR2 FQGTGA. The CDR3 extends over 18 amino acids. Germline trimming cut 0 bases from V and 0 bases from J; bases unmatched to any gene: 5. The CDR3 DNA reads as TGTGCCAGCAGCTTAACAGGGGGCATTTTCTCTGGGGCCAACGTCCTGACTTTC. Translated: CASSLTGGIFSGANVLTF. The variable domain in full, with the rest retrieved from reference TRBV7-3 and TRBJ2-6, is GAGVSQTPSNKVTEKGKYVELRCDPISGHTALYWYRQSLGQGPEFLIYFQGTGAADDSGLPNDRFFAVRPEGSVSTLKIQRTERGDSAVYLCASSLTGGIFSGANVLTFGAGSRLTVL.

CDR3: CSVEGAWETQYF. CDR3 DNA sequence: TGCAGCGTTGAAGGGGCTTGGGAGACCCAGTACTTC. The chain has TRBV29-1 and TRBJ2-5; the D is unclear. The CDR3 loop spans 12 amino acids. CDR1 SQVTM and CDR2 ANQGSEA come from the germline V gene. Trimming left V 1 base short and J 5 bases short, with 8 bases between.

To note about this clone: The sample holds other DNA sequences that translate to the same CDR3. V is TRBV11-2 and J is TRBJ1-5; D is undetermined. Per germline, CDR1 SGHAT and CDR2 FQNNGV. The CDR3 runs to 14 residues. Deletions cut 0 bases from V and 4 bases from J, with 7 bases between. The CDR3 sequence is CASSLEVGNQPQHF. In nucleotides, the CDR3 is TGTGCCAGCAGCTTAGAAGTTGGTAATCAGCCCCAGCATTTT.

This clone was counted only a few times. The V and J genes are TRBV27 and TRBJ2-3; D could derive from TRBD1 or TRBD2 (5 bases each). Trimming took off 7 bases at V and 2 bases at J, with 13 bases between the two ends. Germline V lookup: CDR1 MNHEY, CDR2 SMNVEV (reference sequence). This CDR3 has 14 amino acids. The CDR3 loop reads CASNSGTLTDTQYF. DNA of the CDR3: TGTGCCAGCAACTCCGGGACGCTCACAGATACGCAGTATTTT.

The V gene is TRBV5-1, the J gene TRBJ1-4; D is undetermined. V was cut by 5 bases and J by 4 bases, with 12 bases left in between. The CDR3 is made up of 14 amino acids. Germline V lookup: CDR1 SGHRS, CDR2 YFSETQ. This chain's CDR3 is CASRAGSLNEKLFF. The CDR3 region has the DNA TGCGCCAGCAGAGCGGGGAGTCTTAATGAAAAACTGTTTTTT.

In this sample, this clone turned up a few times. This rearrangement joins TRBV28 to TRBJ2-6, with 8 bases identical to TRBD1. The length of the CDR3 is 16 residues. Trimming cost V 3 bases and J 2 bases; bases outside gene matches: 3. Germline V gene data show CDR1 as MDHEN and CDR2 as SYDVKM. The CDR3 loop is CASSFLDRAGANVLTF. The CDR3 DNA sequence: TGTGCCAGCAGTTTCTTGGACAGGGCTGGGGCCAACGTCCTGACTTTC.

The chain uses TRBV10-3 and TRBJ2-5; D ambiguous. The J call may be wrong; the DNA end is better matched by TRBJ2-7. The germline V gene encodes CDR1 ENHRY and CDR2 SYGVKD. This CDR3 comprises 15 residues. The CDR3, as DNA: TGTGCCATCAGTGATTTGACTGGTTCGGGCTACGAGCAGTACTTC. This translates into CAISDLTGSGYEQYF.

The chain has TRBV18 and TRBJ2-1, with D perhaps given as TRBD1 or TRBD2 (6 bases each). V was cut by 3 bases and J by 7 bases, with 13 bases left in between. The germline V gene encodes CDR1 KGHSH and CDR2 LQKENI. This CDR3 region has 14 residues. CDR3 loop: CASSPYREENEQFF. DNA for the CDR3: TGTGCCAGCTCACCGTACAGGGAGGAGAATGAGCAGTTCTTC.

This chain connects TRBV7-3 to TRBJ2-5; 10 bases fit TRBD2. The CDR3 consists of 16 residues. In germline, CDR1 is SGHTA, CDR2 FQGTGA. Trimming cost V 1 base and J 4 bases; bases outside gene matches: 6. The CDR3 protein is CASSLMASGSAETQYF. As DNA, the CDR3 is TGTGCCAGCAGCTTAATGGCTAGCGGGAGTGCAGAGACCCAGTACTTC.

V and J are TRBV25-1 and TRBJ1-4, with 9 bases fitting TRBD1. This CDR3 spans 18 amino acids. J lost 10 bases, V lost 6 bases, and 21 bases had no gene match. Per the germline V gene, CDR1 is MGHDK and CDR2 is SYGVNS. The CDR3 DNA reads TGTGCCAGCAGACCCCCGGGACAGGGTCGTGGGGGTGCGGGAAAACTGTTTTTT. Its translation is CASRPPGQGRGGAGKLFF.

The chain carries TRBV27 and TRBJ2-2; possible D gene TRBD2, 6 bases. The CDR3 is 17 amino acids. Trimming took 3 bases from V and 6 from J, leaving 20 bases between them. Per germline, CDR1 MNHEY and CDR2 SMNVEV (reference sequence). CDR3 loop: CASSFGGAPPGPGELFF. The CDR3 nucleotides read TGTGCCAGCAGTTTCGGCGGGGCCCCTCCTGGACCCGGGGAGCTGTTTTTT.

V and J are TRBV4-1 and TRBJ2-7; D is unclear. Germline V gene data show CDR1 as MGHRA and CDR2 as YSYEKL. The CDR3 loop spans 15 amino acids. V lost 3 bases to trimming and J lost 3 bases, with 15 bases between them. The CDR3 DNA reads as TGCGCCAGCAGCCATGCCGCGAAAGACGTCTACGAGCAGTACTTC. It specifies CASSHAAKDVYEQYF.

CDR3 loop: CASSLGQGLYNTEAFF. The CDR3 bases are TGTGCCAGCAGCTTAGGCCAAGGGCTTTATAACACTGAAGCTTTCTTT. The rearrangement uses TRBV13 and TRBJ1-1; the D is unclear. Germline lookup yields CDR1 PRHDT and CDR2 FYEKMQ (reference sequence). Trimming removed 0 bases at V and 2 bases at J, with 13 bases between. The CDR3 covers 16 residues. The whole variable domain, filled in from reference TRBV13 and TRBJ1-1, reads AAGVIQSPRHLIKEKRETATLKCYPIPRHDTVYWYQQGPGQDPQFLISFYEKMQSDKGSIPDRFSAQQFSDYHSELNMSSLELGDSALYFCASSLGQGLYNTEAFFGQGTRLTVV.

The chain employs TRBV30 and TRBJ1-2; D is perhaps TRBD1 (5 bases). The CDR3 contains 11 residues. Trimming pared 5 bases from V and 4 bases from J, leaving 8 bases between. The germline gives CDR1 GTSNPN, CDR2 SVGIG (reference sequence). The CDR3 protein is CAWQTAYGYTF. The CDR3 nucleotides read TGTGCCTGGCAGACAGCCTATGGCTACACCTTC.

The chain uses TRBV28 and TRBJ1-5; D gene ambiguous. Germline V gene data show CDR1 as MDHEN and CDR2 as SYDVKM. The CDR3 totals 15 residues. V was shortened by 6 bases and J by 0 bases, with 12 bases between the two germline ends. Here the CDR3 DNA reads TGTGCCAGCAGACGGACCGAGTATAGCAATCAGCCCCAGCATTTT. Encoded protein: CASRRTEYSNQPQHF.